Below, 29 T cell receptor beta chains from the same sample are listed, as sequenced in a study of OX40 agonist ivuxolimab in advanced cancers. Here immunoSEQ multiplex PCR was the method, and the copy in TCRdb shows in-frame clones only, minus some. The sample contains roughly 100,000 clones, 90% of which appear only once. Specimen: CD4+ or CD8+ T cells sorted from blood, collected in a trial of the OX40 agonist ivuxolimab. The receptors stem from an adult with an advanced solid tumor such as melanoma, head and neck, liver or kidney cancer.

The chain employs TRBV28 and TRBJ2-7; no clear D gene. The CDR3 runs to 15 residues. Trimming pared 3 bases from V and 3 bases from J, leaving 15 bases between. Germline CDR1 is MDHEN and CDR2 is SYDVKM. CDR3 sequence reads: CASSFKFGQSYEQYF. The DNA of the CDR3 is TGTGCCAGCAGTTTCAAGTTTGGGCAGAGCTACGAGCAGTACTTC.

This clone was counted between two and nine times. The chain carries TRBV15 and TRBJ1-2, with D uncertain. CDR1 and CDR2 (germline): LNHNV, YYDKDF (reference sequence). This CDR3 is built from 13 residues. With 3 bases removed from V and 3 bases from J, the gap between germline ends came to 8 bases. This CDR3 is CATSRPQDYGYTF. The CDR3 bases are TGTGCCACCAGCAGGCCCCAGGACTATGGCTACACCTTC. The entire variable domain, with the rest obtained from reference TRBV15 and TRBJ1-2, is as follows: DAMVIQNPRYQVTQFGKPVTLSCSQTLNHNVMYWYQQKSSQAPKLLFHYYDKDFNNEADTPDNFQSRRPNTSFCFLDIRSPGLGDTAMYLCATSRPQDYGYTFGSGTRLTVV.

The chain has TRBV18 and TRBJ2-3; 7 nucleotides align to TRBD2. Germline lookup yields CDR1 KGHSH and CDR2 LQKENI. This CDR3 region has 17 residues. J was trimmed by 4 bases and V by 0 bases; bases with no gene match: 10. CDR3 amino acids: CASSPPSSGGRSDTQYF. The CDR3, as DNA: TGTGCCAGCTCACCACCCTCCTCGGGAGGTCGGTCAGATACGCAGTATTTT.

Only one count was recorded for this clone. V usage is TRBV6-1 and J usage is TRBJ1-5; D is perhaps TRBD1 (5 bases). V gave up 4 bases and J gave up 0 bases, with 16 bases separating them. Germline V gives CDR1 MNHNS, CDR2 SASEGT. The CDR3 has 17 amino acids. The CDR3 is CASSGRGSVYSNQPQHF. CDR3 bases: TGTGCCAGCAGTGGACGGGGGTCGGTGTATAGCAATCAGCCCCAGCATTTT.

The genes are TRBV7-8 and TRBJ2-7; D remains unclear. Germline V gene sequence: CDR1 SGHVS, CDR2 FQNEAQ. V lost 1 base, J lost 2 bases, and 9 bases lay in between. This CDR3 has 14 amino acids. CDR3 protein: CASSLVRFPYEQYF. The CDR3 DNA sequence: TGTGCCAGCAGCTTAGTTCGCTTTCCCTACGAGCAGTACTTC.

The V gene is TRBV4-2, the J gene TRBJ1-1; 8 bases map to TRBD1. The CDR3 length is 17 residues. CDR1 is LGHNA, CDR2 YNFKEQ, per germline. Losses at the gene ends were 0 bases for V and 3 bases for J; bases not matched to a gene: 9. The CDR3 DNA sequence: TGTGCCAGCAGCCAAGAGTCTCAGGGGGCGGGGGACACTGAAGCTTTCTTT. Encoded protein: CASSQESQGAGDTEAFF.

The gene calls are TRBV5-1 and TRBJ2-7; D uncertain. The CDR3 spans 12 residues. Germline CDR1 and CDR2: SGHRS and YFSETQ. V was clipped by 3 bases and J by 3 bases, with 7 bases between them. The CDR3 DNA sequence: TGCGCCAGCAGCTCCCAATTCTACGAGCAGTACTTC. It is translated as CASSSQFYEQYF.

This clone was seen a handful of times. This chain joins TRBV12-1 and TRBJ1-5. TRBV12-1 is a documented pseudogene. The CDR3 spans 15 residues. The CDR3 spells CASSSGPSFLQPQHF. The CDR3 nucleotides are TGTGCCAGCAGCTCGGGCCCAAGCTTTTTGCAGCCCCAGCATTTT.

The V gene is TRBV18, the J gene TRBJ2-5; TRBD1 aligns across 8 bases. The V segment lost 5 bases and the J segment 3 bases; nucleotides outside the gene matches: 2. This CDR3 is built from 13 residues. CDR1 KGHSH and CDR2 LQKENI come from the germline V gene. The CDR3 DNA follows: TGTGCCAGCTCAACGGACAGGGAAGAGACCCAGTACTTC. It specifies CASSTDREETQYF.

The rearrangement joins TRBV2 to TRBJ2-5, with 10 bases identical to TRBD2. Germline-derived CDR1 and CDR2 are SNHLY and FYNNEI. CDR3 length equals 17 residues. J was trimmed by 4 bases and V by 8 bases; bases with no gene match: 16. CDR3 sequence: CASGRSRWTSGPETQYF. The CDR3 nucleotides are TGTGCCAGCGGACGATCGAGGTGGACTAGCGGCCCAGAGACCCAGTACTTC.

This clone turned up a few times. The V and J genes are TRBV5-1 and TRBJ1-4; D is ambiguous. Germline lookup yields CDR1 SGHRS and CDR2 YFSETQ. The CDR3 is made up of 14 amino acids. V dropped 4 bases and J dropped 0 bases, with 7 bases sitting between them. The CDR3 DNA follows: TGCGCCAGCAGCGCCACCGCAACTAATGAAAAACTGTTTTTT. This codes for CASSATATNEKLFF.

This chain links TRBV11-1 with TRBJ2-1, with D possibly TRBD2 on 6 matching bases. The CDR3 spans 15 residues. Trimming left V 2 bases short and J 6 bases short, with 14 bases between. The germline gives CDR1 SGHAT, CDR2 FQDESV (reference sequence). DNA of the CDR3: TGTGCCAGCAGCTTAAGGCGGGATTCGGGCAATGAGCAGTTCTTC. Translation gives CASSLRRDSGNEQFF.

CDR3: CASSLAPGQIGRYNEQFF. CDR3 coding DNA: TGTGCCAGCAGCTTAGCGCCCGGCCAGATAGGGAGATACAATGAGCAGTTCTTC. The chain uses TRBV7-8 and TRBJ2-1; possibly TRBD2 for D (5 bases). Germline V lookup: CDR1 SGHVS, CDR2 FQNEAQ. The CDR3 covers 18 residues. V was trimmed by 0 bases and J by 4 bases, leaving 19 bases between them.

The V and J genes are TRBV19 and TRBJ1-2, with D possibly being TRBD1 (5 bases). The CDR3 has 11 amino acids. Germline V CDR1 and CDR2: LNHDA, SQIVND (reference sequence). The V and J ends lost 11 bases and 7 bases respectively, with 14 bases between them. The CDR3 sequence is CAGQGESGYTF. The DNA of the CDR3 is TGTGCCGGGCAGGGCGAAAGTGGCTACACCTTC.

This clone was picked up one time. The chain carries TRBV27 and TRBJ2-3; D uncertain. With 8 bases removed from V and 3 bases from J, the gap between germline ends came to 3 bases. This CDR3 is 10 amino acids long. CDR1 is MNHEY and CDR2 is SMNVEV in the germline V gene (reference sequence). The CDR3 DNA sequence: TGTGCCAGCGGTACAGATACGCAGTATTTT. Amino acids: CASGTDTQYF.

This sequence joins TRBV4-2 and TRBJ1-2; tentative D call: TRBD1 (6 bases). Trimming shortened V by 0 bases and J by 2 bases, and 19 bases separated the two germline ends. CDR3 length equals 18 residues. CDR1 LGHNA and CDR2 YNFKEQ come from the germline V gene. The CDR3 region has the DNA TGTGCCAGCAGCCAAGAGGCTGGGACACTAACTATCAACTATGGCTACACCTTC. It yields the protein CASSQEAGTLTINYGYTF.

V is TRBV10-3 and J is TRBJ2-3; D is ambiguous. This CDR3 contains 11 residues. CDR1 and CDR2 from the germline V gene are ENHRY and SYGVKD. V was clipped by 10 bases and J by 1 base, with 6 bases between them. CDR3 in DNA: TGTGCCACCCTAGGCACAGATACGCAGTATTTT. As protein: CATLGTDTQYF.

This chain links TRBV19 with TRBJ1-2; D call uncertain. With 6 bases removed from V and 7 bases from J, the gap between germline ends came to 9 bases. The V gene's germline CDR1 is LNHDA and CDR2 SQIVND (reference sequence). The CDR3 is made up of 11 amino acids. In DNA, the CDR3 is TGTGCCAGTAGGCAGACGGGTGGCTACACCTTC. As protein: CASRQTGGYTF.

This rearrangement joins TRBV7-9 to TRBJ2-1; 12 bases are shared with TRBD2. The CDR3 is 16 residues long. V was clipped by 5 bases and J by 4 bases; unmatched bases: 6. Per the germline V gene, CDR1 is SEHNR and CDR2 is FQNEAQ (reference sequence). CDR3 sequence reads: CASSPTSGGVYNEQFF. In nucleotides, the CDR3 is TGTGCCAGCAGCCCGACTAGCGGGGGAGTGTACAATGAGCAGTTCTTC.

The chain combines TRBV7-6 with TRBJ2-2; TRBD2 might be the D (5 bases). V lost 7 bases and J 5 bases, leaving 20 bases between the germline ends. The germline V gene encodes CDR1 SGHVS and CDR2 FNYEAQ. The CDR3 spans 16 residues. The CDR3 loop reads CASTKLRETPTGELFF. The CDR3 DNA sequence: TGTGCCAGCACCAAACTTCGGGAAACCCCGACCGGGGAGCTGTTTTTT. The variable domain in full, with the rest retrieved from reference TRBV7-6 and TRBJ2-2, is GAGVSQSPRYKVTKRGQDVALRCDPISGHVSLYWYRQALGQGPEFLTYFNYEAQQDKSGLPNDRFSAERPEGSISTLTIQRTEQRDSAMYRCASTKLRETPTGELFFGEGSRLTVL.

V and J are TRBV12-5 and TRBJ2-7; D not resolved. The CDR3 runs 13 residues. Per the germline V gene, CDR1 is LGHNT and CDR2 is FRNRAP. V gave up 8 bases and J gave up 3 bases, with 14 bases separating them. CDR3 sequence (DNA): TGTGCTAGTTCCTTAAGTCGGAACTACGAGCAGTACTTC. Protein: CASSLSRNYEQYF.

The CDR3 sequence is CASSLRVGVGYTF. The CDR3 DNA reads as TGTGCCAGCAGTTTAAGAGTCGGGGTGGGCTACACCTTC. J is TRBJ1-2 and V is TRBV27, with D unresolved. V lost 2 bases and J 8 bases, leaving 12 bases between the germline ends. Germline CDR1 MNHEY, CDR2 SMNVEV (reference sequence). This CDR3 has 13 amino acids.

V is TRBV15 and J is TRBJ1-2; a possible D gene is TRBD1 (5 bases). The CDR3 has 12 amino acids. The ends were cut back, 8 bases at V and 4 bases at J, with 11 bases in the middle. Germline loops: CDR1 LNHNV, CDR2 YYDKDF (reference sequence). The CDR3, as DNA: TGTGCCACCTCCCGGGACGGCTATGGCTACACCTTC. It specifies CATSRDGYGYTF.

CDR3 in DNA: TGCAGCGTCGACAGGCAGATGAACACTGAAGCTTTCTTT. Its translation is CSVDRQMNTEAFF. The V call is TRBV29-1, the J call TRBJ1-1, with D tentatively TRBD1 (6 bases). The CDR3 is made up of 13 amino acids. Germline CDR1 and CDR2: SQVTM and ANQGSEA. Trimming cost V 6 bases and J 0 bases, with 11 bases left between them.

The CDR3 DNA follows: TGTGCCAGCAGCCCAACAGGGAACTATGGCTACACCTTC. Encoded protein: CASSPTGNYGYTF. This chain uses TRBV27 with TRBJ1-2; possible D gene TRBD1, 6 bases. The CDR3 covers 13 residues. The V and J ends lost 6 bases and 2 bases respectively, with 10 bases between them. Germline values: CDR1 MNHEY, CDR2 SMNVEV (reference sequence).

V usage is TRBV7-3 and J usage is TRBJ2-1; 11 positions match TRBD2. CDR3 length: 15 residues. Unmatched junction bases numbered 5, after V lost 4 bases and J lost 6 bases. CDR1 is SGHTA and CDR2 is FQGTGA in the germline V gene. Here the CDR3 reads CASSSTSGILNEQFF. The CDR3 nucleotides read TGTGCCAGCAGCTCGACTAGCGGGATACTCAATGAGCAGTTCTTC.

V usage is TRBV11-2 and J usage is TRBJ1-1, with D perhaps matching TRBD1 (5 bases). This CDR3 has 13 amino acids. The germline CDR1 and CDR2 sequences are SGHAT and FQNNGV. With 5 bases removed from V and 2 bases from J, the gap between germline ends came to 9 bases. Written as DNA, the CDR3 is TGTGCCAGCAGCACAGGACTTAACACTGAAGCTTTCTTT. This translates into CASSTGLNTEAFF.

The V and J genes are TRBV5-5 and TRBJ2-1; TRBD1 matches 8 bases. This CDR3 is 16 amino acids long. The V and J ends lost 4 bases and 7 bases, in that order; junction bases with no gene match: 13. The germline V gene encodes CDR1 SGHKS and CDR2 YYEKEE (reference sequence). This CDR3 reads CASSPGDRGLWNEQFF. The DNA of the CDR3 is TGTGCCAGCAGCCCTGGTGACAGGGGCTTATGGAATGAGCAGTTCTTC.

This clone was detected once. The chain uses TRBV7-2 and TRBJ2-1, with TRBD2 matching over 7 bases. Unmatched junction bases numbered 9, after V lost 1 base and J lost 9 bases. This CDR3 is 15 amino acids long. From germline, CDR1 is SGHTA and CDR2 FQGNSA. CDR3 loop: CASSLDGRNGAEQFF. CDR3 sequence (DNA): TGTGCCAGCAGCTTAGACGGGAGGAATGGCGCTGAGCAGTTCTTC.